The next 27 T cell receptor beta chains were all read from a single sample in a study of graft-versus-host responses after intestinal transplantation. Some clones are missing from TCRdb's copy, which holds only in-frame ones; the method was immunoSEQ multiplex PCR. Found here are 5,500 or so clones, 70% to 80% of them singletons; the top ten hold 35% to 40%. Source: PBMCs, taken 300 to 330 days after intestinal transplant. All receptors come from a human patient who received an intestinal transplant, so some T cells may come from the graft donor.

V and J are TRBV14 and TRBJ2-5, with D uncertain. The end of the DNA aligns better with TRBJ2-7, so the J call may be wrong. The CDR3 is made up of 12 amino acids. Germline values: CDR1 SGHDN, CDR2 FVKESK. The CDR3 sequence: CASSLAYYEQYF. In DNA, the CDR3 is TGTGCCAGCAGCCTCGCGTACTACGAGCAGTACTTC.

This chain links TRBV14 with TRBJ1-2; no firm D call. V was cut by 1 base and J by 8 bases, with 11 bases left in between. Germline CDR1 is SGHDN and CDR2 is FVKESK. CDR3 length equals 13 residues. CDR3 sequence (DNA): TGTGCCAGCAGCCAAGTTCCTTATGAAGGCTACACCTTC. It codes for CASSQVPYEGYTF.

The rearrangement joins TRBV5-4 to TRBJ2-3, with 12 bases fitting TRBD2. The CDR3 loop spans 19 amino acids. The germline gives CDR1 SGHNT, CDR2 YYREEE (reference sequence). The J segment lost 4 bases and the V segment lost 2 bases, leaving 14 bases of the junction unmatched. CDR3 protein: CASSFGPPSGGAEADTQYF. The CDR3 nucleotides are TGTGCCAGCAGCTTTGGCCCCCCTAGCGGGGGGGCCGAGGCAGATACGCAGTATTTT.

This chain connects TRBV25-1 to TRBJ2-7; 8 bases are a match to TRBD2. J gave up 3 bases and V 1 base, and 11 bases lay outside the gene matches. The CDR3 is 17 amino acids. Germline CDR1 and CDR2: MGHDK and SYGVNS. The CDR3: CASSESSGGGNYYEQYF. CDR3 DNA sequence: TGTGCCAGCAGTGAATCTTCCGGGGGGGGGAACTACTACGAGCAGTACTTC.

This clone was seen a few times. V usage is TRBV6-4 and J usage is TRBJ2-2; D gene uncertain. From germline, CDR1 is MRHNA and CDR2 SNTAGT. V gave up 0 bases and J gave up 2 bases, with 7 bases separating them. This CDR3 has 15 amino acids. This CDR3 reads CASSDSSLNTGELFF. The CDR3, as DNA: TGTGCCAGCAGTGACTCGAGCCTTAACACCGGGGAGCTGTTTTTT.

In the case of this clone: Other DNA variants within this sample encode the same CDR3. This chain connects TRBV7-5 to TRBJ1-5; the D call of TRBD1 is as the table states it, not checked on the DNA. TRBV7-5 is marked as a pseudogene. CDR3 length: 14 amino acids. The CDR3 coding sequence is TGTGCCAGCAGCCTTGGGACAGGGAATCAGCCCCAGCATTTT. This codes for CASSLGTGNQPQHF.

The chain is built from TRBV5-6 and TRBJ2-7; 7 nucleotides agree with TRBD1. Germline CDR1 reads SGHDT; CDR2 reads YYEEEE. The CDR3 consists of 16 residues. The V gene end was trimmed by 4 bases and the J gene end by 2 bases; junction bases not matched to a gene: 12. The DNA for the CDR3 is TGTGCCAGCAGCGCACACCGGGACAGCAGGCCCTACGAGCAGTACTTC. Translation: CASSAHRDSRPYEQYF.

The chain combines TRBV11-2 with TRBJ2-2; D is unresolved. The CDR3 has 13 amino acids. Germline V gene lookup returns CDR1 SGHAT and CDR2 FQNNGV. V lost 2 bases and J 6 bases, leaving 7 bases between the germline ends. The CDR3 is CASSLIEAGELFF. In DNA, the CDR3 is TGTGCCAGCAGCTTAATAGAGGCCGGGGAGCTGTTTTTT.

J is TRBJ1-3 and V is TRBV5-1, with D maybe TRBD1 (6 bases). Between the trimmed V and J ends, which lost 1 base and 4 bases, there was a span of 6 bases. Germline assignment: CDR1 SGHRS and CDR2 YFSETQ. This CDR3 is 13 amino acids long. The CDR3 nucleotides read TGCGCCAGCAGCTTGCAGGGGGGAAACACCATATATTTT. As protein: CASSLQGGNTIYF.

This rearrangement joins TRBV4-3 to TRBJ2-7, with TRBD1 matching over 8 bases. J lost 3 bases, V lost 0 bases, and 13 bases had no gene match. Per germline, CDR1 LGHNA and CDR2 YSLEER. CDR3 length equals 18 residues. CDR3 in amino acids: CASSQEPLTGDGDYEQYF. Here the CDR3 DNA reads TGCGCCAGCAGCCAAGAACCCCTGACAGGGGACGGGGACTACGAGCAGTACTTC.

The V gene is TRBV5-8, the J gene TRBJ1-3; D is unresolved. The V end lost 0 bases, the J end lost 0 bases, and 7 bases lay between the germline ends. Germline CDR1 and CDR2: SGHTS and YDEGEE. The CDR3 totals 15 residues. CDR3 coding DNA: TGTGCCAGCAGCTTGGATCTGGGCTCTGGAAACACCATATATTTT. Protein product: CASSLDLGSGNTIYF.

This clone is a singleton in its sample. This rearrangement joins TRBV6-5 to TRBJ2-3, with D tentatively TRBD2 (5 bases). The length of the CDR3 is 12 residues. V was cut by 10 bases and J by 4 bases, with 12 bases left in between. Germline V gene lookup returns CDR1 MNHEY and CDR2 SVGAGI. The CDR3 here is CAKGSWADTQYF. CDR3 in DNA: TGTGCCAAAGGGAGTTGGGCAGATACGCAGTATTTT.

The table lists this clone with a few counts. The chain recombines TRBV6-1 with TRBJ2-1; the D is unclear. The germline V and J ends were trimmed by 5 bases and 0 bases, with 11 bases remaining between them. Germline CDR1 and CDR2: MNHNS and SASEGT. This CDR3 is 15 amino acids long. The CDR3 coding sequence is TGTGCCAGCAGTTTAGACGAGAGCTCCTACAATGAGCAGTTCTTC. This gives the protein CASSLDESSYNEQFF.

This clone was seen only a few times. DNA for the CDR3: TGTGCCAGCAGCTGGACAGACGGTAATTCACCCCTCCACTTT. Translating gives CASSWTDGNSPLHF. This chain uses TRBV7-9 with TRBJ1-6; tentatively, D is TRBD1 (6 bases). Germline lookup yields CDR1 SEHNR and CDR2 FQNEAQ (reference sequence). V lost 4 bases to trimming and J lost 6 bases, with 10 bases between them. CDR3 length equals 14 residues.

This sequence joins TRBV2 and TRBJ1-5; D gene ambiguous. Germline V gene sequence: CDR1 SNHLY, CDR2 FYNNEI. The CDR3 is made up of 14 amino acids. Trimming stripped 3 bases from V and 1 base from J, with 7 bases between. The CDR3 DNA reads as TGTGCCAGCAGTGAGCTCGCGAGCAATCAGCCCCAGCATTTT. Translation gives CASSELASNQPQHF.

The chain joins TRBV19 to TRBJ1-5; 7 bases are a match to TRBD1. Germline CDR1 is LNHDA and CDR2 is SQIVND (reference sequence). This CDR3 is 13 amino acids long. The ends lost 6 bases at V and 7 bases at J; junction bases unmatched: 6. CDR3 DNA: TGTGCCAGTAGGGGACAGTTGGGCCAGCCCCAGCATTTT. This codes for CASRGQLGQPQHF.

The genes are TRBV4-3 and TRBJ2-7, with D tentatively TRBD1 (6 bases). The CDR3 has 16 amino acids. The V gene's germline CDR1 is LGHNA and CDR2 YSLEER. Deletions cut 1 base from V and 1 base from J, with 14 bases between. CDR3 amino acids: CASSQGTGYTSYEQYF. For the CDR3, the DNA is TGCGCCAGCAGCCAAGGAACAGGGTATACATCCTACGAGCAGTACTTC.

This clone is labeled large. The chain combines TRBV6-6 with TRBJ2-2; D possibly corresponds to TRBD1 (5 bases). CDR1 MNHNY and CDR2 SVGAGI come from the germline V gene (reference sequence). With 6 bases removed from V and 4 bases from J, the gap between germline ends came to 15 bases. The CDR3 length is 15 residues. In nucleotides, the CDR3 is TGTGCCAGCAGCCCCTCCCCGACAGTCACCGGGGAGCTGTTTTTT. The encoded protein is CASSPSPTVTGELFF.

This clone is medium-sized by share. The rearrangement uses TRBV7-9 and TRBJ2-7; 13 nucleotides align to TRBD2. Germline V gene data show CDR1 as SEHNR and CDR2 as FQNEAQ (reference sequence). Trimming cost V 5 bases and J 5 bases; bases outside gene matches: 6. CDR3 length equals 15 residues. Here the CDR3 DNA reads TGTGCCAGCAGCCCGGGACTAGCGGGGTTTAACGAGCAGTACTTC. This encodes CASSPGLAGFNEQYF. The whole variable domain, remainder taken from reference TRBV7-9 and TRBJ2-7, is DTGVSQNPRHKITKRGQNVTFRCDPISEHNRLYWYRQTLGQGPEFLTYFQNEAQLEKSRLLSDRFSAERPKGSFSTLEIQRTEQGDSAMYLCASSPGLAGFNEQYFGPGTRLTVT.

The CDR3 protein is CASSVRGSGANVLTF. CDR3 DNA sequence: TGTGCCAGCAGCGTCAGGGGTTCTGGGGCCAACGTCCTGACTTTC. The chain employs TRBV7-8 and TRBJ2-6; tentatively, D is TRBD1 (6 bases). V was pared by 5 bases and J by 1 base, with 9 bases between. Germline V lookup: CDR1 SGHVS, CDR2 FQNEAQ. The CDR3 consists of 15 residues.

This chain joins TRBV5-6 and TRBJ2-1; the match to TRBD2 covers 16 bases. Trimming cost V 3 bases and J 11 bases; bases outside gene matches: 5. This CDR3 is built from 15 residues. Germline CDR1 SGHDT, CDR2 YYEEEE. CDR3 nucleotides: TGTGCCAGCAGCTCCGGGACTAGCGGGGGGGCCAAGCAGTTCTTC. Residues: CASSSGTSGGAKQFF.

This clone has more than one count but fewer than ten. This CDR3 is also generated by other DNA sequences in the sample. The rearrangement links TRBV6-5 to TRBJ2-7; possibly TRBD1 for D (6 bases). The CDR3 has 15 amino acids. With 0 bases removed from V and 0 bases from J, the gap between germline ends came to 9 bases. CDR1 and CDR2 from the germline V gene are MNHEY and SVGAGI. Written as DNA, the CDR3 is TGTGCCAGCAGTTACTCGGACAGCTCCTCCTACGAGCAGTACTTC. This codes for CASSYSDSSSYEQYF.

V usage is TRBV4-3 and J usage is TRBJ2-1; D might be TRBD2 (6 bases). CDR3 length equals 15 residues. Germline values: CDR1 LGHNA, CDR2 YSLEER. The V end lost 4 bases, the J end lost 3 bases, and 13 bases lay between the germline ends. The chain's CDR3 is CASSLNSGLYNEQFF. DNA for the CDR3: TGCGCCAGCAGCCTAAATAGCGGTCTCTACAATGAGCAGTTCTTC.

The chain has TRBV30 and TRBJ1-4; perhaps TRBD1 as D (5 bases). CDR1 GTSNPN and CDR2 SVGIG come from the germline V gene (reference sequence). The CDR3 contains 15 residues. Trimming left V 2 bases short and J 8 bases short, with 18 bases between. CDR3 sequence reads: CAWSRQTAPREKLFF. The CDR3 region has the DNA TGTGCCTGGAGTCGTCAGACAGCCCCGAGGGAAAAACTGTTTTTT.

This chain uses TRBV6-6 with TRBJ2-3; D uncertain. The CDR3 spans 14 residues. Looked up from germline, CDR1 is MNHNY and CDR2 is SVGAGI (reference sequence). V was clipped by 7 bases and J by 2 bases, with 13 bases between them. The CDR3 nucleotides are TGTGCCAGCAACCGACCGGGCAACACAGATACGCAGTATTTT. Amino acids: CASNRPGNTDTQYF.

Concerning this clone: A far bigger clonotype differs at one base, so this is likely a read error. The V and J genes are TRBV4-3 and TRBJ1-2; D is unclear. Germline V lookup: CDR1 LGHNA, CDR2 YSLEER. Deletions cut 0 bases from V and 0 bases from J, with 11 bases between. This CDR3 region has 16 residues. Here the CDR3 DNA reads TGCGCCAGCAGCCAAGACAGCGGATTTACTAACTATGGCTACACCTTC. Its protein product is CASSQDSGFTNYGYTF.

CDR3: CASGWDIHKIRSYEQYF. The CDR3 DNA is TGTGCTAGTGGCTGGGACATTCACAAAATCCGCTCCTACGAGCAGTACTTC. The chain combines TRBV12-5 with TRBJ2-7; possible D gene TRBD1, 6 bases. The CDR3 is 17 residues long. From germline, CDR1 is LGHNT and CDR2 FRNRAP. V was trimmed by 6 bases and J by 0 bases, leaving 21 bases between them.